This T cell receptor (beta chain) was identified in a study of shared clonotypes between healthy human individuals. Background on the study: Each donor's CD4 naive and CD4 memory cells filled three plates apiece, CD8 naive two, and CD8 memory one.

The CDR3 is 16 residues long. The V gene end was trimmed by 0 bases and the J gene end by 6 bases; junction bases not matched to a gene: 5. Germline assignment: CDR1 LNHNV and CDR2 YYDKDF (reference sequence). Points from the study as a whole: When naive CD4 clonotypes were compared across several donors, roughly 4.9% were shared. A small donor pool kept down the genetic and exposure-history diversity that was represented.

In the case of this clone: Its antigen is not identified.

Genomic DNA of every subset was divided equally among multiple immunoSEQ plates. Assay: immunoSEQ multiplex PCR; the TCRdb copy retains only in-frame clones and omits some. This table has millions of clones, over 85% appearing once. The chain uses TRBV15 and TRBJ1-6; TRBD1 agrees at 7 bases. This clonotype originated in a young man in good health. Sequenced input: naive CD4+ T cells sorted from blood. Subset given: CD45RA+ positively selected. In DNA, the CDR3 is TGTGCCACCAGCAGAGACGGGACAGTTTCTAATTCACCCCTCCACTTT. Translated, it gives CATSRDGTVSNSPLHF.